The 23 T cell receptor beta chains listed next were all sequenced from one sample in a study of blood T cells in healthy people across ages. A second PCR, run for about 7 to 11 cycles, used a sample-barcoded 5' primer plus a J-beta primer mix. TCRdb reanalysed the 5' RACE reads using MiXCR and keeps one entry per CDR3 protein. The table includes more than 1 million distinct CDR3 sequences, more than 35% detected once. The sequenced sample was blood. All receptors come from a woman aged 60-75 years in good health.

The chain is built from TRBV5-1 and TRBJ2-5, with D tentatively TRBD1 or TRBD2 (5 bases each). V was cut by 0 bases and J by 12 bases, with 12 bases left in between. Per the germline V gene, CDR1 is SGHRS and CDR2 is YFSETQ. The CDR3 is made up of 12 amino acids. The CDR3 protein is CASSLGTGGEYF. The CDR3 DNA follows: TGCGCCAGCAGCTTGGGGACTGGGGGAGAGTACTTC. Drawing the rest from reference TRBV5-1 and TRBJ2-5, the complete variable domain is KAGVTQTPRYLIKTRGQQVTLSCSPISGHRSVSWYQQTPGQGLQFLFEYFSETQRNKGNFPGRFSGRQFSNSRSEMNVSTLELGDSALYLCASSLGTGGEYFGPGTRLLVL.

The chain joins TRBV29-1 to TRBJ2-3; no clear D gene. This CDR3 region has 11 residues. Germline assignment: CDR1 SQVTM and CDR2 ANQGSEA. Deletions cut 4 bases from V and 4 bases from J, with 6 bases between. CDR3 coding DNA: TGCAGCGTTGTGCCTGCAGATACGCAGTATTTT. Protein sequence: CSVVPADTQYF.

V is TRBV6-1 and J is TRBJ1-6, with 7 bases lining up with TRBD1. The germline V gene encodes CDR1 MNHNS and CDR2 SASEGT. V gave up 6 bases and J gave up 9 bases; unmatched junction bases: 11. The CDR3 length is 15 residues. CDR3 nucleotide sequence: TGTGCCAGCAGCCAGGACAGGACGGGTGGTTCACCCCTCCACTTT. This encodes CASSQDRTGGSPLHF.

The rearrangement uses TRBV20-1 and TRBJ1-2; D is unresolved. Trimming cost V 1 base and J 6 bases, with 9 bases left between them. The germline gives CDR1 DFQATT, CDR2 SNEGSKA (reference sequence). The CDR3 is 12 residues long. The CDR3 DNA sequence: TGCAGTGCTAGAGGATTGGGGAATGGCTACACCTTC. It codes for CSARGLGNGYTF.

CDR3 protein: CASSTRTSSYNEQFF. CDR3 nucleotide sequence: TGTGCCAGCAGCACCCGGACAAGCTCCTACAATGAGCAGTTCTTC. The chain carries TRBV9 and TRBJ2-1, with D possibly being TRBD1 (5 bases). The V and J ends lost 4 bases and 0 bases respectively, with 11 bases between them. Germline CDR1 is SGDLS and CDR2 is YYNGEE. The CDR3 consists of 15 residues.

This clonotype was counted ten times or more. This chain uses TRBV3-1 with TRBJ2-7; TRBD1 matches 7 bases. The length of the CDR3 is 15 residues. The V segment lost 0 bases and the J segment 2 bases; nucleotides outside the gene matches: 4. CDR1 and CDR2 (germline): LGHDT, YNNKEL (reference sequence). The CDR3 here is CASSQESGQTYEQYF. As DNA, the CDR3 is TGTGCCAGCAGCCAAGAATCGGGACAGACCTACGAGCAGTACTTC.

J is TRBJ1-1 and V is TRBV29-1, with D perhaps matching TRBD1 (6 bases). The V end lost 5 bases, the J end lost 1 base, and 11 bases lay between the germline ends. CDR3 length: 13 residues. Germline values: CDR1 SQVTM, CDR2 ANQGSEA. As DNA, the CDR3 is TGCAGCGTTAGACCGGGACAGAACACTGAAGCTTTCTTT. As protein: CSVRPGQNTEAFF. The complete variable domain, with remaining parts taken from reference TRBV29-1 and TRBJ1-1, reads SAVISQKPSRDICQRGTSLTIQCQVDSQVTMMFWYRQQPGQSLTLIATANQGSEATYESGFVIDKFPISRPNLTFSTLTVSNMSPEDSSIYLCSVRPGQNTEAFFGQGTRLTVV.

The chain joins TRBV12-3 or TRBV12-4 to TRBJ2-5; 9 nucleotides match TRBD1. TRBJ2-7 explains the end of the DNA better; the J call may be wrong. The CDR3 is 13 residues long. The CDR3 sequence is CASSRDRVREQYF. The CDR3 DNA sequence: TGTGCCAGCAGTAGGGACAGGGTTCGCGAGCAGTACTTC.

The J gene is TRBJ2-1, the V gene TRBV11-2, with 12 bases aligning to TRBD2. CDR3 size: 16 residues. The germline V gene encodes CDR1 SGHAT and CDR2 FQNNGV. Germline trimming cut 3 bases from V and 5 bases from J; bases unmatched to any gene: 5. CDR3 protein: CASSFRLAGDDNEQFF. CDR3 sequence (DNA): TGTGCCAGCAGCTTTCGACTAGCGGGAGATGACAATGAGCAGTTCTTC.

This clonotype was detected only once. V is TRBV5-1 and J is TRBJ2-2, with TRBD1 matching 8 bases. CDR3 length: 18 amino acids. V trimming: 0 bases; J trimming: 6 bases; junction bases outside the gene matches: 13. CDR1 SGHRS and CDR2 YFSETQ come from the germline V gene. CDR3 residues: CASSLAIFKGQESGELFF. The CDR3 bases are TGCGCCAGCAGCTTGGCCATATTTAAGGGACAGGAGTCCGGGGAGCTGTTTTTT.

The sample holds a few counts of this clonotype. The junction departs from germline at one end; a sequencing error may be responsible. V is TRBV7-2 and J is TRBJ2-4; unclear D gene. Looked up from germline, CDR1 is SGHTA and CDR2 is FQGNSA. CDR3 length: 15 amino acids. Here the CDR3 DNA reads TGTTCCAGCAGCCCTACTACCGAAGCCAAAAACATTCAGTACTTC. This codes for CSSSPTTEAKNIQYF.

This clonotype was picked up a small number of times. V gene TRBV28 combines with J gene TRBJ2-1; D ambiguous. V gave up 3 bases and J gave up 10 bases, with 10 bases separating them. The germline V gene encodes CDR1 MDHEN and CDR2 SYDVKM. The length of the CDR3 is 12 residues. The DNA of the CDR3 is TGTGCCAGCAGTTTTATCCCAGAAGAGCAGTTCTTC. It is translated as CASSFIPEEQFF.

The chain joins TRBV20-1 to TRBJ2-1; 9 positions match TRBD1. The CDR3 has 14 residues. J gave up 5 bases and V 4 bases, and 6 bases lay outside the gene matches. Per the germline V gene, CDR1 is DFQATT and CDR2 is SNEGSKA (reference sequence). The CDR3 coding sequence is TGCAGTGCTATCGGGACAGGGAAACACAATGAGCAGTTCTTC. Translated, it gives CSAIGTGKHNEQFF.

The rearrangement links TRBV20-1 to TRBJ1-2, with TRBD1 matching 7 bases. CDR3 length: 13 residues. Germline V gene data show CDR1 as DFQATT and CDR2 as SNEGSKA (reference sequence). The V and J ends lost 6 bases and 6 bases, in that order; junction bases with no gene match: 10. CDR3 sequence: CSAGDRTLNGYTF. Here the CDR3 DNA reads TGCAGTGCGGGGGACAGAACCCTGAATGGCTACACCTTC.

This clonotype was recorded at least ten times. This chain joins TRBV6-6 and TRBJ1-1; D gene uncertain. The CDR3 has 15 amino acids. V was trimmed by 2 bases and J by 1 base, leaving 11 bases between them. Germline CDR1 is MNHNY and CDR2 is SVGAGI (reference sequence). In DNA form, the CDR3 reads TGTGCCAGCAGTTACACCCGGACCGAGAACACTGAAGCTTTCTTT. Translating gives CASSYTRTENTEAFF.

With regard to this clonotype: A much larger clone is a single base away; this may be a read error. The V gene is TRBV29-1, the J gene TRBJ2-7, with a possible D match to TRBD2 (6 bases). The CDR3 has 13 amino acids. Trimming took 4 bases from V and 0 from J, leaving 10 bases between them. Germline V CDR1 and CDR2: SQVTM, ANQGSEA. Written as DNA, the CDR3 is TGCAGCGTTGTCGGGAGCATCTCCTACGAGCAGTACTTC. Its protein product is CSVVGSISYEQYF.

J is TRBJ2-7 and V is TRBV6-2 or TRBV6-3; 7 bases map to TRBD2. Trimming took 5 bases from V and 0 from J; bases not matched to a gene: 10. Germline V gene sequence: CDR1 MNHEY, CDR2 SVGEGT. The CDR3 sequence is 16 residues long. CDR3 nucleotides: TGTGCCAGCAGTGTCCCTAGCGGACCCAGCTCCTACGAGCAGTACTTC. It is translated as CASSVPSGPSSYEQYF.

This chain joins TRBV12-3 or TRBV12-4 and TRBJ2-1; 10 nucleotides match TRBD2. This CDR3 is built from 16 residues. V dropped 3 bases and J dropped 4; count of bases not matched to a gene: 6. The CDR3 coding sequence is TGTGCCAGCAGTTTGCCGGGACTAGCGTTTTACAATGAGCAGTTCTTC. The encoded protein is CASSLPGLAFYNEQFF.

CDR3 residues: CSAKGLAGGPSSYEQYF. The CDR3 DNA is TGCAGTGCTAAAGGACTAGCGGGAGGCCCGTCCTCCTACGAGCAGTACTTC. The chain employs TRBV20-1 and TRBJ2-4; 14 bases are a match to TRBD2. The DNA end is more similar to TRBJ2-7, so the J call may be wrong. From germline, CDR1 is DFQATT and CDR2 SNEGSKA (reference sequence). This CDR3 spans 17 amino acids.

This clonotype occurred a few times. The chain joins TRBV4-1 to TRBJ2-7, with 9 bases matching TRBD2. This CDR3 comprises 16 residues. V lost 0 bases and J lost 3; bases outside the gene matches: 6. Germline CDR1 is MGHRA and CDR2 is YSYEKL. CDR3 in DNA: TGCGCCAGCAGCCAAGATTATGCTAGCGGGAACTACGAGCAGTACTTC. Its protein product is CASSQDYASGNYEQYF.

CDR3 protein: CASSQDLQGLIYEQYF. In nucleotides, the CDR3 is TGTGCCAGCAGCCAAGATCTACAGGGACTGATCTACGAGCAGTACTTC. The chain links TRBV4-2 to TRBJ2-5; D possibly matches TRBD1 or TRBD2 (6 bases each). Matching the DNA end better, TRBJ2-7 makes the J call doubtful. Germline V lookup: CDR1 LGHNA, CDR2 YNFKEQ. The length of the CDR3 is 16 residues.

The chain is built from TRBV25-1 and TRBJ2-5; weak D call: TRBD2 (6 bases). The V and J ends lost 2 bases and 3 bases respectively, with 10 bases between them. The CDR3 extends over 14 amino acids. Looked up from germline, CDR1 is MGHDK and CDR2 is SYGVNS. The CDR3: CASSELANKETQYF. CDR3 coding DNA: TGTGCCAGCAGTGAACTAGCGAATAAAGAGACCCAGTACTTC.

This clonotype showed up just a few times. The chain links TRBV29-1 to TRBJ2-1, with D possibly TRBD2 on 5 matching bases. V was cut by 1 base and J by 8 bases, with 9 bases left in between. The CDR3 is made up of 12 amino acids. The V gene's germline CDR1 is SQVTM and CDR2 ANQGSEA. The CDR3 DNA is TGCAGCGTTGAAGTGTCCGGGGATGAGCAGTTCTTC. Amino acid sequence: CSVEVSGDEQFF.